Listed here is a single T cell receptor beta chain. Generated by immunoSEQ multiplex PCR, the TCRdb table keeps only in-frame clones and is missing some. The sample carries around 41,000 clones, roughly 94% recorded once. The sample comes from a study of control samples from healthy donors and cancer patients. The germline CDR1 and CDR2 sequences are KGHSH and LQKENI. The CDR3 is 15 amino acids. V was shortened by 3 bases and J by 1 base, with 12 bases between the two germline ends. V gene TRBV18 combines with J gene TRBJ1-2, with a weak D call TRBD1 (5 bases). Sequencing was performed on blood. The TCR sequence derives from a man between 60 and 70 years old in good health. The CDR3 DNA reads TGTGCCAGCTCACCGTCGGGACGAATTAACTATGGCTACACCTTC. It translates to CASSPSGRINYGYTF. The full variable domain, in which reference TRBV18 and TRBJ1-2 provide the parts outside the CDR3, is NAGVMQNPRHLVRRRGQEARLRCSPMKGHSHVYWYRQLPEEGLKFMVYLQKENIIDESGMPKERFSAEFPKEGPSILRIQQVVRGDSAAYFCASSPSGRINYGYTFGSGTRLTVV.